Sequencing of this TCR beta chain was carried out in a study of T-cell reconstitution after alpha-beta-depleted transplantation in children. The CDR3 spans 13 residues. V was shortened by 8 bases and J by 1 base, with 10 bases between the two germline ends. The table lists this clonotype with many counts. As it was prepared, the TCRbeta library received unique molecular identifiers. One entry per CDR3 protein results from TCRdb running MiXCR on the PCR reads. The sample has about 610,000 distinct CDR3 sequences, over 9.5% seen once. This sequence was found in a human donor who donated a stem cell graft to a child with acute myeloid leukemia. The sample was PBMCs from the stem cell graft donor, taken from the stem cell graft. This sequence joins TRBV12-3 or TRBV12-4 and TRBJ2-3; D may correspond to TRBD1 or TRBD2 (5 bases each). The CDR3 here is CASCLGGTDTQYF. CDR3 nucleotide sequence: TGTGCCAGCTGCCTGGGGGGCACAGATACGCAGTATTTT.